A selection of T cell receptor beta chains follows, all from one sample in a study of shared clonotypes between healthy human individuals. Profiling relied on immunoSEQ multiplex PCR, and the TCRdb table lists in-frame clones only, not all of them. The sample includes approximately 2.1 million clones, 85% to 95% of them seen just once. The sample consisted of naive CD4+ T cells from PBMCs. The receptors shown here come from a man aged 18 to 30 in good health. Some clones in this sample may be carry-over from other donors' samples. Both conserved end residues are part of each CDR3. The order of the fields is D gene, V gene, clone size, J gene, CDR3 protein, CDR3 DNA. A D gene is named only where the DNA matches it firmly. Clone sizes are given selectively: once, few, many, or a class where the clone is expanded.

TRBD2	TRBV7-9	-	TRBJ2-5	CASSPSGGRETQYF	TGTGCCAGCAGCCCGTCGGGGGGGCGGGAGACCCAGTACTTC
-	TRBV27	-	TRBJ1-2	CASQRERYYGYTF	TGTGCCAGTCAGAGGGAGAGGTACTATGGCTACACCTTC
-	TRBV28	-	TRBJ2-1	CASTPSSYNEQFF	TGTGCCAGCACTCCTAGCTCCTACAATGAGCAGTTCTTC
-	TRBV9	-	TRBJ2-3	CASSVTGEFPDTQYF	TGTGCCAGCAGCGTAACGGGAGAATTCCCCGATACGCAGTATTTT
TRBD2	TRBV6-1	-	TRBJ2-1	CASTRTSGSLGEQFF	TGTGCCAGCACAAGGACTAGCGGATCCTTAGGCGAGCAGTTCTTC
TRBD2	TRBV7-2	few	TRBJ2-7	CASSFLAGGGYEQYF	TGTGCCAGCAGCTTTCTAGCGGGAGGGGGCTACGAGCAGTACTTC
-	TRBV28	-	TRBJ1-5	CASRESGPNQPQHF	TGTGCCAGCAGGGAATCGGGGCCTAATCAGCCCCAGCATTTT
TRBD2	TRBV4-3	-	TRBJ2-3	CASSPTSARDTQYF	TGCGCCAGCAGCCCGACTAGCGCAAGAGATACGCAGTATTTT
-	TRBV27	-	TRBJ2-1	CASGLQRSSYNEQFF	TGTGCCAGCGGACTACAGAGGAGCTCCTACAATGAGCAGTTCTTC
-	TRBV11-2	-	TRBJ2-2	CASSSLRGWGELFF	TGTGCCAGCAGCTCGTTACGAGGTTGGGGGGAGCTGTTTTTT
TRBD2	TRBV9	-	TRBJ2-1	CASSSPFLAGDYNEQFF	TGTGCCAGCAGCAGTCCCTTTCTAGCGGGTGATTACAATGAGCAGTTCTTC
TRBD2	TRBV27	-	TRBJ2-7	CASPQAGRVYEQYF	TGTGCCAGCCCCCAAGCAGGGAGGGTCTACGAGCAGTACTTC
TRBD1	TRBV5-4	-	TRBJ2-1	CASSTAGTGHNEQFF	TGTGCCAGCTCCACCGCCGGGACAGGACACAATGAGCAGTTCTTC
-	TRBV5-1	-	TRBJ2-4	CASSLSRMDKNIQYF	TGCGCCAGCAGCTTGTCGAGGATGGACAAAAACATTCAGTACTTC
-	TRBV5-1	-	TRBJ1-2	CASSSGHPAGYTF	TGCGCCAGCAGCTCGGGACACCCCGCTGGCTACACCTTC
TRBD2	TRBV5-1	-	TRBJ2-1	CASGGHNSGSEEQFF	TGCGCCAGCGGGGGTCATAATAGCGGGAGTGAAGAGCAGTTCTTC
-	TRBV6-1	-	TRBJ1-4	CASRRGATNEKLFF	TGTGCCAGCAGGAGGGGTGCAACTAATGAAAAACTGTTTTTT
-	TRBV2	-	TRBJ1-1	CASRLAFF	TGTGCCAGCCGCTTAGCTTTCTTT
-	TRBV11-2	once	TRBJ2-5	CASTQGSVETQYF	TGTGCCAGCACACAGGGTTCAGTAGAGACCCAGTACTTC
-	TRBV6-4	few	TRBJ1-5	CASSDRPGNQPQHF	TGTGCCAGCAGTGACCGTCCCGGCAATCAGCCCCAGCATTTT
TRBD1	TRBV6-1	-	TRBJ2-7	CASSIEQGAYEQYF	TGTGCCAGCAGTATCGAACAGGGGGCTTACGAGCAGTACTTC
TRBD1	TRBV23-1	-	TRBJ2-7	CASSQQRDSQLFEQYF	TGCGCCAGCAGTCAACAAAGGGACAGCCAGTTGTTCGAGCAGTACTTC